This TCR beta chain was identified in a study of T cells in Graves' hyperthyroidism and ophthalmopathy. For the study at large: Any treatment followed the collection of peripheral blood at initial diagnosis.

Concerning this clonotype: Its antigen remains unknown.

Study conclusions and caveats: Through a model of 13 V-J features, ophthalmopathy was separated from stable hyperthyroidism. Onset of ophthalmopathy came a median around 6.5 months after the model predicted it.

Stability of Graves' hyperthyroidism was defined as absent ophthalmopathy progression within 18 months. Trimming pared 2 bases from V and 4 bases from J, leaving 8 bases between. The CDR3 totals 13 residues. Germline V gives CDR1 ENHRY, CDR2 SYGVKD. Authors of the study amplified TCR beta CDR3 regions from RNA transcripts. HTBI primers drove first-round RT-PCR of the TCR CDR3. TCRdb re-analysed the multiplex PCR reads in MiXCR, keeping a single row per CDR3 protein. This sample yields under 350,000 distinct CDR3 sequences, of which around 20% are seen a single time; around 50% belongs to the top ten. The sequence was collected from a woman in her forties or fifties with Graves' hyperthyroidism. The sequenced sample consisted of blood. The chain employs TRBV10-3 and TRBJ2-5; TRBD1 might be the D (6 bases). CDR3: CAISERQAETQYF. In DNA, the CDR3 is TGTGCCATCAGTGAGCGACAGGCAGAGACCCAGTACTTC.